This record looks at one T cell receptor beta chain sequence and its context. Its antigen is still unknown. No qualities accompany the bases; no much larger clone lies one base away. The data belong to a study of Graves' ophthalmopathy and Graves' hyperthyroidism (dated by TCRdb to the late 2010s). With respect to the entire study: Peripheral blood samples were taken at the time of initial diagnosis, before any treatment was given. TCR beta repertoire signatures were used to distinguish Graves' ophthalmopathy from Graves' hyperthyroidism and to predict progression to ophthalmopathy. To explore V-J signatures that distinguish ophthalmopathy from hyperthyroidism, a discovery set of under 110 patients was enrolled, made up of some 41 with ophthalmopathy and around 60 with stable hyperthyroidism. Following sampling, methimazole starting at 30 mg daily was administered to hyperthyroidism patients, and high-dose intravenous methylprednisolone was administered to ophthalmopathy patients. An independent validation cohort was composed of roughly 19 hyperthyroidism patients and some 16 patients who later progressed from hyperthyroidism to ophthalmopathy. In more than five hyperthyroidism patients, the T-cell repertoires found in thyroid tissue were compared with those found in blood. In total, around 130 blood samples were TCR-sequenced: some 43 ophthalmopathy, some 80 hyperthyroidism and some 17 hyperthyroidism-to-ophthalmopathy patients. The study at large found these results: Sample size was not predetermined statistically, and investigators were not blinded to group allocation. Ophthalmopathy was separated from stable hyperthyroidism by the 13-signature model with around 88% sensitivity and roughly 83% specificity in cross-validation and with 80%/75% in the test set. In validation, the model predicted ophthalmopathy progression with nearly 71% sensitivity and 72.22% specificity; approximately 12 predicted patients were CT-confirmed with GO in a median of around 6 months. Most expanded thyroid clonotypes with frequency above 0.001 were also detected in blood, suggesting blood repertoires may reflect the thyroid immune response.

For repertoire sequencing, TCR beta CDR3 regions were amplified from RNA transcripts. HTBI primers and the Qiagen OneStep RT-PCR kit were used in a first-round RT-PCR, which was followed by a second-round multiplex PCR, size selection and purification. The libraries underwent paired-end sequencing with 100 bp reads on an Illumina HiSeq2000. For the original study's pipeline: SOAPnuke was used for read processing, and reads with adapters, uncalled bases, a mean Phred below 15, or no exact constant-primer or identifier match were discarded. High-quality paired reads were merged with COPE v1.2.5. Unique nucleotide sequences were defined as clonotypes and aligned to IMGT TRB V, D and J references using MiTCR v1.1. The analysis was limited to V-J combinations with a frequency above 0.0001, which together covered 99% to 99.2% of the repertoires. A TCR clonal expansion and chaos score per V-J combination was defined as the ratio of F50 clonal expansion to chaos observed in the TCRdist matrix. Features were reduced by Welch's t-statistics and random forest to around 14 V-J combinations, which fed a naive Bayes classifier. The Morisita-Horn index was used to measure how similar the thyroid and blood repertoires were. TCRdb reworked the public reads: Q25 trimming with fastp, MiXCR clone assembly, productive beta chains retained. Duplicate CDR3 protein sequences are folded into a single record with the most common DNA and genes. These V and J calls rely on TCRdb rather than the paper's analysis. This sample has roughly 700,000 distinct CDR3 sequences in its table, and 40% of those were observed once. Approximately 43% of the sample lies in the top ten.

The ophthalmopathy patients had moderately to severely active disease, with a Clinical Activity Score of 3 or higher, a NOSPECS grade of 4 or higher, and a disease duration of less than 3 months. Anyone with other autoimmune diseases, uncontrolled infections, pregnancy or lactation was excluded from the study. Diagnosis was based on clinical symptoms, serum thyroxine, TRAb, thyroid ultrasound and orbital computed tomography. Using Ficoll-Paque density gradient centrifugation, PBMCs were isolated from roughly 9.2 ml of fresh peripheral blood. Total RNA was extracted using Trizol reagent, and RNA quality was checked on an Agilent 2100 Bioanalyzer. A distance of 13 bases separates the germline ends of V and J, which lose 5 bases and 1 base respectively. CDR1 and CDR2 were assigned from the germline V gene (reference sequence) as SEHNR and FQNEAQ. From the cysteine up to the phenylalanine, the CDR3 has a length of 15 residues. Only the CDR3 part of the read is kept: 45 bases, read in frame from the first base.

Source material: peripheral blood. Recombination joined TRBV7-9 with TRBJ2-3; tentative D gene TRBD2, with 5 bases matching. The clonotype originates from an adult man with Graves' ophthalmopathy. The nucleotide sequence is given as TGTGCCAGCAGCATGCCCAGCGGCCGCACAGATACGCAGTATTTT. Its translation reads: CASSMPSGRTDTQYF.